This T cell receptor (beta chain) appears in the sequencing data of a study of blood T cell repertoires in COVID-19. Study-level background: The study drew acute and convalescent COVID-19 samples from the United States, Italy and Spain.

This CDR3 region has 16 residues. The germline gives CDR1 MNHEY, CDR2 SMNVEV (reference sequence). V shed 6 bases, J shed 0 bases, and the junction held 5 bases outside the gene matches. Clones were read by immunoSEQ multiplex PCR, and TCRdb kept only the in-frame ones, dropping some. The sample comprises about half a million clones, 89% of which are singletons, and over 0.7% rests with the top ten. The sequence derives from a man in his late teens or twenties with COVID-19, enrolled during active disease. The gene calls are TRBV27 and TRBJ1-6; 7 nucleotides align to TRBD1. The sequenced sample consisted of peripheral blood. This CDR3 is CASSPRGLSYNSPLHF. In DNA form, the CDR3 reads TGTGCCAGCAGCCCGAGGGGGCTCTCCTATAATTCACCCCTCCACTTT.